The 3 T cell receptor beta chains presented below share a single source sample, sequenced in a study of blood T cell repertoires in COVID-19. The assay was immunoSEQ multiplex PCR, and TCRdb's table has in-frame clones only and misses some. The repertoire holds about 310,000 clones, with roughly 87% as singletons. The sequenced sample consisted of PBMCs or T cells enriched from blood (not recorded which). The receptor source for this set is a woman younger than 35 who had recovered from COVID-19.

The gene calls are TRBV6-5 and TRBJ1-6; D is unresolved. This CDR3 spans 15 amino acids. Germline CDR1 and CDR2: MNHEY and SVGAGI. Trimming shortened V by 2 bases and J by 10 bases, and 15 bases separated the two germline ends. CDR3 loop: CASSYRERVSSPLHF. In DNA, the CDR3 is TGTGCCAGCAGTTACCGAGAGAGAGTGAGCTCACCCCTCCACTTT.

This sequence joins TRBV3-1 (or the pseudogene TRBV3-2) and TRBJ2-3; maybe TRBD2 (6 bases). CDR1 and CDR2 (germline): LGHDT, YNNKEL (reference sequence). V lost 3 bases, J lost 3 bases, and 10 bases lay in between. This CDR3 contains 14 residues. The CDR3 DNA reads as TGTGCCAGCAGCCAGCGGGGTTCGACAGATACGCAGTATTTT. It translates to CASSQRGSTDTQYF.

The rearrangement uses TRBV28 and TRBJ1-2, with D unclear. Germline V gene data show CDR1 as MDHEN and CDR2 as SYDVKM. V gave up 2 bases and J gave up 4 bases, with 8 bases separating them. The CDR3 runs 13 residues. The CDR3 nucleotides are TGTGCCAGCAGTTTAGTCCAGGCCTATGGCTACACCTTC. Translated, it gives CASSLVQAYGYTF.